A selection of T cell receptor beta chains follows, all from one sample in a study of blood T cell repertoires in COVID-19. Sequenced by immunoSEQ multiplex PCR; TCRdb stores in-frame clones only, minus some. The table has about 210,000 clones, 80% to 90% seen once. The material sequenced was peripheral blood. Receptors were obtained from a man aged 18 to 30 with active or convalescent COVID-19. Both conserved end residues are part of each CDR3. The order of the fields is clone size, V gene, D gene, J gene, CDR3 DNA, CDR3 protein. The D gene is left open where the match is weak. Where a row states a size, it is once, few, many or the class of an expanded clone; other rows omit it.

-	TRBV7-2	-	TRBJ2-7	TGTGCCAGCAGCTTAGATCCTATCCCAACCTACGAGCAGTACTTC	CASSLDPIPTYEQYF
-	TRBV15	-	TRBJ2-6	TGTGCCACCAGCACGGACTTCGGTGGGGCCAACGTCCTGACTTTC	CATSTDFGGANVLTF
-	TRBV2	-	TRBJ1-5	TGTGCCAGCAGTGAAGCGCTTCTCAGTCAGCCCCAGCATTTT	CASSEALLSQPQHF
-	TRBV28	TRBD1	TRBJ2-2	TGTGCCAGTCGTAGGGGGCTGGTCACCGGGGAGCTGTTTTTT	CASRRGLVTGELFF
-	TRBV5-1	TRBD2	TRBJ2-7	TGCGCCAGCAGCGGACTAGCGGGAGGAACCGAGCAGTACTTC	CASSGLAGGTEQYF
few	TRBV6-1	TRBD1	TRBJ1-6	TGTGCCAGCAGTGAAGCGTTCCGGAGACAGGGGAATTCACCCCTCCACTTT	CASSEAFRRQGNSPLHF
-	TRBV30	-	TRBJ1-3	TGTGCCTGGAGTGCCGGTGGCGGGACTGGAAACACCATATATTTT	CAWSAGGGTGNTIYF
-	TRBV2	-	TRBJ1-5	TGTGCCAGCACCAGAGAAGGACTGGGCAATCAGCCCCAGCATTTT	CASTREGLGNQPQHF
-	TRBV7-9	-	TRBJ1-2	TGTGCCAGCAGTCCGAGAACTTATAACTATGGCTACACCTTC	CASSPRTYNYGYTF
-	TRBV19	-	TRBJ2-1	TGTGCCAGTAGTAGTCCAGGGTTACCATCGTACAATGAGCAGTTCTTC	CASSSPGLPSYNEQFF
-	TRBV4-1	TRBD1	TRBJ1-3	TGCGCCAGCAGCCCGCGACAGGGGTCTAGCTCTGGAAACACCATATATTTT	CASSPRQGSSSGNTIYF
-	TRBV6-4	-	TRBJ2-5	TGTGCCAGCAGTAAGGGGAATCGGGAGACCCAGTACTTC	CASSKGNRETQYF
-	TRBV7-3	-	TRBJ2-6	TGTGCCAGCAGCTTAGGGGGGACAGCCGCAACTGGGGCCAACGTCCTGACTTTC	CASSLGGTAATGANVLTF
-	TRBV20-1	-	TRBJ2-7	TGCAGTGCCCCTCAGGGCTACGAGCAGTACTTC	CSAPQGYEQYF
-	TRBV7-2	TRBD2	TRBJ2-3	TGTGCCAGCAGCTTAGCGGGTCCGGGAGGGACAGATACGCAGTATTTT	CASSLAGPGGTDTQYF
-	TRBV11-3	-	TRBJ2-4	TGTGCCAGCAGCTTAGGTGCGGGAGCCAAAAACATTCAGTACTTC	CASSLGAGAKNIQYF
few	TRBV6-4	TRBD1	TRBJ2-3	TGTGCCAGCAGTGACTCAGGGGGCTCAGGCACAGATACGCAGTATTTT	CASSDSGGSGTDTQYF
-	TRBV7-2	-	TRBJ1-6	TGTGCCAGCAGCTTAGATACTTCGGGGAATTCACCCCTCCACTTT	CASSLDTSGNSPLHF
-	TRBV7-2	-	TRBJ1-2	TGTGCCAGCAGCTTAGCTCGGGGGGGAGATGGCTACACCTTC	CASSLARGGDGYTF
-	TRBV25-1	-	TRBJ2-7	TGTGCCAGCAGCTCATTTGACAGCTCCTACGAGCAGTACTTC	CASSSFDSSYEQYF
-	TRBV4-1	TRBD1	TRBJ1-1	TGCGCCAGCAGCCTAAGACAGGGACGAATTAACACTGAAGCTTTCTTT	CASSLRQGRINTEAFF
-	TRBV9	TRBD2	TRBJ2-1	TGTGCCAGCAGCTACGGGGGGCGACTAGCGGGAGTTTTGAATGAGCAGTTCTTC	CASSYGGRLAGVLNEQFF
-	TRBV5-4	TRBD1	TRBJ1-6	TGTGCCAGCAGCTTGGGGGACAGTAATAATTCACCCCTCCACTTT	CASSLGDSNNSPLHF
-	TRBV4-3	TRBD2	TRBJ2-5	TGCGCCAGCAGCCAAGATACTAGCGGGACATTTGAGGAGACCCAGTACTTC	CASSQDTSGTFEETQYF
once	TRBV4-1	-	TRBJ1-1	TGCGCCAGCAGCCAAGCGGGTGACACTGAAGCTTTCTTT	CASSQAGDTEAFF
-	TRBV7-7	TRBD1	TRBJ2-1	TGTGCCAGCAGCGACACCGGGACAGGGTACAATGAGCAGTTCTTC	CASSDTGTGYNEQFF
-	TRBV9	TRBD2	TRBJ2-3	TGTGCCAGCAGCCCCACCCCGGCGGGAGGGCTGTCAGATACGCAGTATTTT	CASSPTPAGGLSDTQYF
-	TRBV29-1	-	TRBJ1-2	TGCAGCGTGGCAACAGGCGGCTCGTATGGCTACACCTTC	CSVATGGSYGYTF
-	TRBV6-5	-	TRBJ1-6	TGTGCCAGCAGGACCGACAGTACCTATAATTCACCCCTCCACTTT	CASRTDSTYNSPLHF
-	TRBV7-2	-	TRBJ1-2	-	CASSSSGYLSYGYTF
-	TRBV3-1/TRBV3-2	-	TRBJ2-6	TGTGCCAGCAGCCAGGAAAACAGGGCTGGGGCCAACGTCCTGACTTTC	CASSQENRAGANVLTF
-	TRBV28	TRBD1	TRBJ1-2	TGTGCCAGCAGTTCGGACAGGGGGTATGGCTACACCTTC	CASSSDRGYGYTF
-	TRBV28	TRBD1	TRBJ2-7	TGTGCCAGCAGTCGTACAGGGGGCGTGGGGGAGCAGTACTTC	CASSRTGGVGEQYF
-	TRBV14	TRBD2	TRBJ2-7	TGTGCCAGCAGCCAAGAGGGACTAGCGGGATTCTACGAGCAGTACTTC	CASSQEGLAGFYEQYF
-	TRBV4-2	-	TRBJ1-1	TGTGCCAGCAGCCCGGCCCTACCTGGGACACAGGTTCGTGGCACTGAAGCTTTCTTT	CASSPALPGTQVRGTEAFF
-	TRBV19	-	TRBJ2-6	TGTGCCAGCCGACGGGTCCGGGACACCCTTCCTGGGGCCAACGTCCTGACTTTC	CASRRVRDTLPGANVLTF
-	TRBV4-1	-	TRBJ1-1	TGCGCCAGCAGCCAAGATTTCGGGATCACTGAAGCTTTCTTT	CASSQDFGITEAFF
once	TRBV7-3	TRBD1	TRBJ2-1	TGTGCCAGCAGCCCCGACCCGGGACAGGGGGTCTCCTACAATGAGCAGTTCTTC	CASSPDPGQGVSYNEQFF
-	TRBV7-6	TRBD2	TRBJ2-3	TGTGCCAGCAGACTAGCGGGAAACACAGATACGCAGTATTTT	CASRLAGNTDTQYF
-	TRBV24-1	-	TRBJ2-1	TGTGCCACCAGTGATTTACGGAGCGGGACACCCTACAATGAGCAGTTCTTC	CATSDLRSGTPYNEQFF
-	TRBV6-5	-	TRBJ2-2	TGTGCCAGCAGCCCGGGAAGTGAGGCCGGGGAGCTGTTTTTT	CASSPGSEAGELFF
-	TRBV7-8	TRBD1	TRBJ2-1	TGTGCCAGCAGCCTACGGACAGGGCACAATGAGCAGTTCTTC	CASSLRTGHNEQFF
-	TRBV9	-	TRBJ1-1	TGTGCCAGCAGCGTAGGGCTGGGACAGAACACTGAAGCTTTCTTT	CASSVGLGQNTEAFF
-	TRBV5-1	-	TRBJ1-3	TGCGCCAGCAGCCGAATGACAGCCTCTGGAAACACCATATATTTT	CASSRMTASGNTIYF
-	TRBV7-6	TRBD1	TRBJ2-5	TGTGCCAGCAGCTTAGAGGGGACAGGGACGGGAGAGACCCAGTACTTC	CASSLEGTGTGETQYF
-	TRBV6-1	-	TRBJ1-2	TGTGCCAGCAGTGAAGCACAGGCCTCTTATGGCTACACCTTC	CASSEAQASYGYTF
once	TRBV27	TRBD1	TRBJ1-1	TGTGCCAGCAGCCCGACAGGGTGGAACACTGAAGCTTTCTTT	CASSPTGWNTEAFF
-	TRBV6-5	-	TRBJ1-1	TGTGCCAGCAGTTACGGGGCAGGGGAAGCTTTCTTT	CASSYGAGEAFF
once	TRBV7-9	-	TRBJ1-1	TGTGCCAGCAGCTTACTGGGGGGCACTGAAGCTTTCTTT	CASSLLGGTEAFF
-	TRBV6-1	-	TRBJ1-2	TGTGCCAGCAGTGAATTGGCGTTTGCCGGGGATGGCTACACCTTC	CASSELAFAGDGYTF
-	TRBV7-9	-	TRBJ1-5	TGTGCCAGCAGCTTAGGTCAGGGCAATCAGCCCCAGCATTTT	CASSLGQGNQPQHF
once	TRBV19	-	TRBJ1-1	TGTGCCAGTAACGCGGAACAGGGCTACTTGAACACTGAAGCTTTCTTT	CASNAEQGYLNTEAFF
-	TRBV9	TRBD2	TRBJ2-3	TGTGCCAGCAGCCCAGGGACTAGCGGGAAGGAGGGAGATACGCAGTATTTT	CASSPGTSGKEGDTQYF
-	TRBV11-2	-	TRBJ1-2	TGTGCCAGCAGCTACGGGGAGATTAACTATGGCTACACCTTC	CASSYGEINYGYTF